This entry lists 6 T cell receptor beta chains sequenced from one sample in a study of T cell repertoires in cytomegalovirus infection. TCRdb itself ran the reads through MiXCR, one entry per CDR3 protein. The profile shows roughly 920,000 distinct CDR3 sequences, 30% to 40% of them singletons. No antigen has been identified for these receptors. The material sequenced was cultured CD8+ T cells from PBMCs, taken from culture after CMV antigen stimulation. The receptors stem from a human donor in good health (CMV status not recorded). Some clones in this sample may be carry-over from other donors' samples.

The CDR3 sequence: CASSIGDSHGEQYF. The CDR3 DNA reads as TGTGCCAGTAGTATAGGGGATTCTCACGGCGAGCAGTACTTC. V usage is TRBV19 and J usage is TRBJ2-7; unclear D gene. Germline V gene data show CDR1 as LNHDA and CDR2 as SQIVND (reference sequence). V gave up 1 base and J gave up 6 bases, with 13 bases separating them. This CDR3 is built from 14 residues.

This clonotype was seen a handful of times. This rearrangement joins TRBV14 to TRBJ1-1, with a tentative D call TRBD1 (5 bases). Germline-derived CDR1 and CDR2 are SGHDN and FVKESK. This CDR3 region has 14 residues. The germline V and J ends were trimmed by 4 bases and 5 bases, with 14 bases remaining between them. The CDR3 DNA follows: TGTGCCAGCAGCCCCAGGGTTTATCGGACTGAAGCTTTCTTT. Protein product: CASSPRVYRTEAFF. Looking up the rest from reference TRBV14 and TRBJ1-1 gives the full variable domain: EAGVTQFPSHSVIEKGQTVTLRCDPISGHDNLYWYRRVMGKEIKFLLHFVKESKQDESGMPNNRFLAERTGGTYSTLKVQPAELEDSGVYFCASSPRVYRTEAFFGQGTRLTVV.

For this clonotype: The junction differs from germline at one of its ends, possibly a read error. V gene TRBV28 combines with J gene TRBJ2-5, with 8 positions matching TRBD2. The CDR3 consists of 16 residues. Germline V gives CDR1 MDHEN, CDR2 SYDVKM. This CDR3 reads CASSSLPRGGQETLYF. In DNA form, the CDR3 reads TGTGCCAGCAGTTCCCTTCCCCGGGGGGGGCAAGAGACCCTGTACTTC.

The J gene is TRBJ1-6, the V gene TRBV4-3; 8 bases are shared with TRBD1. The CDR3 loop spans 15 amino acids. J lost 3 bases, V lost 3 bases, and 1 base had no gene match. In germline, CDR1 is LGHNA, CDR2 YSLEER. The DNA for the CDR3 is TGCGCCAGCAGCCAGGACAGGGACTATAATTCACCCCTCCACTTT. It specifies CASSQDRDYNSPLHF.

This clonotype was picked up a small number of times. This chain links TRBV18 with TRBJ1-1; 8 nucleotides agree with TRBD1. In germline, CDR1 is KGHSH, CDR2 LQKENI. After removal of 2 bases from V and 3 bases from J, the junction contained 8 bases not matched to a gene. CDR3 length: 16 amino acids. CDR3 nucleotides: TGTGCCAGCTCACCAGTCAGGGGGCAAGCCGACACTGAAGCTTTCTTT. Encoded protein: CASSPVRGQADTEAFF.

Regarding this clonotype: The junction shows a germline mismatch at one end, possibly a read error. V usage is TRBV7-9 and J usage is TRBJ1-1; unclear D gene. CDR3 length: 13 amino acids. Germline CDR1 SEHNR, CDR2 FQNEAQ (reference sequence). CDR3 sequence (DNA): TGCAAATCAAACGGCCCCATGAACACTGAAGCTTTCTTT. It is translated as CKSNGPMNTEAFF.